A selection of T cell receptor beta chains follows, all from one sample in a study of cytomegalovirus exposure and HLA in healthy donors. The method was immunoSEQ multiplex PCR; TCRdb's version includes in-frame clones alone and lacks a portion of them. The repertoire includes roughly 100,000 clones, around four fifths of them detected once, and around 2.6% sits in the top ten. The sequenced material came from PBMCs. These receptors all stem from a man aged 40-50 years in good health and CMV-seronegative. CDR3s leave out the opening cysteine and the closing phenylalanine or tryptophan. Fields, in order: V gene, CDR3 length, J gene, CDR3 protein.

V gene: TRBV7-9
CDR3 length: 12
J gene: TRBJ1-1
CDR3 protein: ASSSPRRYTEAF

V gene: TRBV11-3
CDR3 length: 14
J gene: TRBJ2-7
CDR3 protein: ASSPGPGTEPGEQY

V gene: TRBV7-8
CDR3 length: 14
J gene: TRBJ2-6
CDR3 protein: ASSLGQGSGANVLT

V gene: TRBV7-6
CDR3 length: 11
J gene: TRBJ1-2
CDR3 protein: ASSFRVGYGYT

V gene: TRBV2
CDR3 length: 12
J gene: TRBJ2-7
CDR3 protein: ATSRQASSYEQY

V gene: TRBV6-6
CDR3 length: 10
J gene: TRBJ1-1
CDR3 protein: ASSHQDTEAF

V gene: TRBV5-1
CDR3 length: 13
J gene: TRBJ1-1
CDR3 protein: ASSLGGGADTEAF

V gene: TRBV5-4
CDR3 length: 10
J gene: TRBJ1-3
CDR3 protein: ASGSGGNTIY

V gene: TRBV11-2
CDR3 length: 12
J gene: TRBJ2-5
CDR3 protein: ATKASSGGETQY

V gene: TRBV11-1
CDR3 length: 11
J gene: TRBJ1-1
CDR3 protein: ASSLSGFVEAF

V gene: TRBV11-2
CDR3 length: 13
J gene: TRBJ2-7
CDR3 protein: ASSSHPAGNVGQY

V gene: TRBV6-5
CDR3 length: 12
J gene: TRBJ1-5
CDR3 protein: ASSSVNSNQPQH

V gene: TRBV19
CDR3 length: 13
J gene: TRBJ1-1
CDR3 protein: ASSMVRQGASEAF

V gene: TRBV7-2
CDR3 length: 12
J gene: TRBJ1-3
CDR3 protein: ASSFSSSGNTIY

V gene: TRBV13
CDR3 length: 12
J gene: TRBJ2-3
CDR3 protein: ASSRQGSTDTQY

V gene: TRBV6-5
CDR3 length: 12
J gene: TRBJ1-2
CDR3 protein: ASSLTGAGYGYT